Shown below are 20 T cell receptor beta chains from a single sample sequenced in a study of cytomegalovirus exposure and HLA in healthy donors. PCR used 60 Vbeta primers and 13 Jbeta primers. Assay: immunoSEQ multiplex PCR; the TCRdb copy retains only in-frame clones and omits some. The repertoire has over 150,000 clones, about four fifths of them found once; the top ten carry about 8.3%. Sequencing input: PBMCs. Source of these receptors: a man aged 25-40 years in good health and CMV-seropositive.

The rearrangement joins TRBV4-1 to TRBJ1-1, with 7 bases identical to TRBD1. From germline, CDR1 is MGHRA and CDR2 YSYEKL. The CDR3 contains 17 residues. V lost 0 bases to trimming and J lost 5 bases; unmatched junction nucleotides: 12. CDR3 loop: CASSQDTPPGQSTEAFF. In DNA form, the CDR3 reads TGCGCCAGCAGCCAAGATACCCCCCCGGGACAGAGTACTGAAGCTTTCTTT.

This clone was observed once. J is TRBJ2-1 and V is TRBV29-1, with unresolved D. The CDR3 runs to 11 residues. Per germline, CDR1 SQVTM and CDR2 ANQGSEA. V gave up 4 bases and J gave up 3 bases, with 4 bases separating them. In DNA form, the CDR3 reads TGCAGCGTTGCCCACTACAATGAGCAGTTCTTC. It encodes CSVAHYNEQFF.

The rearrangement joins TRBV6-1 to TRBJ1-5; TRBD1 agrees at 7 bases. The trim removed 7 bases at V and 6 bases at J, leaving 6 bases unmatched. This CDR3 spans 13 amino acids. CDR1 is MNHNS and CDR2 is SASEGT in the germline V gene. Written as DNA, the CDR3 is TGTGCCAGCACTACAGGGGTGAGTCAGCCCCAGCATTTT. It is translated as CASTTGVSQPQHF.

The chain is built from TRBV7-2 and TRBJ2-2; D gene ambiguous. V gave up 2 bases and J gave up 1 base, with 11 bases separating them. The CDR3 spans 16 residues. Germline CDR1 reads SGHTA; CDR2 reads FQGNSA. In nucleotides, the CDR3 is TGTGCCAGCAGCTTACGACCCAGACTGAACACCGGGGAGCTGTTTTTT. Residues: CASSLRPRLNTGELFF.

This sequence joins TRBV9 and TRBJ2-2; D is perhaps TRBD2 (5 bases). This CDR3 spans 16 amino acids. The germline CDR1 and CDR2 sequences are SGDLS and YYNGEE. V lost 4 bases and J 4 bases, leaving 17 bases between the germline ends. The CDR3 reads CASSPRTPGSTGELFF. The CDR3 DNA sequence: TGTGCCAGCAGCCCGAGGACTCCCGGGTCCACCGGGGAGCTGTTTTTT.

This chain joins TRBV30 and TRBJ2-3; 7 nucleotides match TRBD2. With 0 bases clipped from V and 3 bases from J, the junction kept 6 bases outside the gene matches. This CDR3 spans 15 amino acids. Germline V gives CDR1 GTSNPN, CDR2 SVGIG (reference sequence). The CDR3 region is CAWSVRGAGTDTQYF. The CDR3 region has the DNA TGTGCCTGGAGTGTACGAGGAGCGGGAACAGATACGCAGTATTTT.

V and J are TRBV15 and TRBJ2-1; possibly TRBD1 for D (6 bases). This CDR3 has 19 amino acids. The germline V gene has CDR1 LNHNV and CDR2 YYDKDF (reference sequence). Trimming pared 0 bases from V and 0 bases from J, leaving 18 bases between. The CDR3 is CATSRDDAGDISSYNEQFF. CDR3 coding DNA: TGTGCCACCAGCAGAGATGATGCAGGGGACATAAGCTCCTACAATGAGCAGTTCTTC.

The rearrangement uses TRBV12-5 and TRBJ2-5; 7 bases fit TRBD2. The CDR3 consists of 13 residues. Germline CDR1 is LGHNT and CDR2 is FRNRAP. J gave up 5 bases and V 1 base, and 1 base lay outside the gene matches. The DNA for the CDR3 is TGTGCTAGTGGTTTGGGTAGCGGGGAGACCCAGTACTTC. It codes for CASGLGSGETQYF.

The gene calls are TRBV5-1 and TRBJ2-5, with 7 bases identical to TRBD1. Germline CDR1 reads SGHRS; CDR2 reads YFSETQ. There are 13 residues in the CDR3. Unmatched junction bases numbered 5, after V lost 4 bases and J lost 5 bases. CDR3 in amino acids: CASSEDRVETQYF. Here the CDR3 DNA reads TGCGCCAGCAGCGAAGACAGGGTGGAGACCCAGTACTTC.

The gene calls are TRBV7-3 and TRBJ2-7; 7 bases match TRBD1. Germline CDR1 is SGHTA and CDR2 is FQGTGA. The CDR3 extends over 15 amino acids. J gave up 1 base and V 3 bases, and 6 bases lay outside the gene matches. The CDR3 bases are TGTGCCAGCAGCTTCCGGGACAGTCGGTCCTACGAGCAGTACTTC. Translating gives CASSFRDSRSYEQYF. Full variable domain (outside the CDR3, taken from reference TRBV7-3 and TRBJ2-7): GAGVSQTPSNKVTEKGKYVELRCDPISGHTALYWYRQSLGQGPEFLIYFQGTGAADDSGLPNDRFFAVRPEGSVSTLKIQRTERGDSAVYLCASSFRDSRSYEQYFGPGTRLTVT.

The chain recombines TRBV25-1 with TRBJ2-2; no firm D call. The CDR3 extends over 17 amino acids. V lost 2 bases and J 0 bases, leaving 13 bases between the germline ends. Germline assignment: CDR1 MGHDK and CDR2 SYGVNS. CDR3 DNA: TGTGCCAGCAGTGAACCCCTGGGCACCACGAACACCGGGGAGCTGTTTTTT. It is translated as CASSEPLGTTNTGELFF.

The chain joins TRBV30 to TRBJ1-2; 8 bases map to TRBD1. V was pared by 8 bases and J by 8 bases, with 13 bases of the junction left unmatched. This CDR3 has 13 amino acids. Germline-derived CDR1 and CDR2 are GTSNPN and SVGIG (reference sequence). The CDR3 region has the DNA TGTGCCCAAACCGAGCAGGGGGCGCTGGGCTACACCTTC. Its protein is CAQTEQGALGYTF.

The V and J genes are TRBV5-8 and TRBJ1-1; unclear D gene. This CDR3 region has 15 residues. Germline CDR1 SGHTS, CDR2 YDEGEE. The V and J ends lost 0 bases and 2 bases respectively, with 11 bases between them. The CDR3 loop reads CASSLVVPVNTEAFF. The CDR3 DNA is TGTGCCAGCAGCTTGGTGGTTCCAGTAAACACTGAAGCTTTCTTT.

The chain recombines TRBV7-6 with TRBJ2-3; D is undetermined. Germline V gene lookup returns CDR1 SGHVS and CDR2 FNYEAQ. Trimming cost V 5 bases and J 0 bases, with 12 bases left between them. This CDR3 contains 15 residues. In DNA, the CDR3 is TGTGCCAGCAGCCCCCCAAGCCTTAGCACAGATACGCAGTATTTT. This encodes CASSPPSLSTDTQYF.

The genes are TRBV2 and TRBJ2-1; 11 bases are shared with TRBD2. Germline CDR1 is SNHLY and CDR2 is FYNNEI. V gave up 9 bases and J gave up 9 bases; unmatched junction bases: 7. This CDR3 region has 13 residues. The CDR3: CASSLAGGAEQFF. As DNA, the CDR3 is TGTGCCAGTTCTCTAGCGGGAGGAGCTGAGCAGTTCTTC.

The V and J genes are TRBV2 and TRBJ1-1, with D tentatively TRBD1 (6 bases). Trimming stripped 5 bases from V and 5 bases from J, with 12 bases between. The CDR3 runs to 13 residues. Germline V gene sequence: CDR1 SNHLY, CDR2 FYNNEI. CDR3 sequence (DNA): TGTGCCAGCAGTAGACAGGAAAGGACTGAAGCTTTCTTT. Residues: CASSRQERTEAFF. The full variable domain, in which reference TRBV2 and TRBJ1-1 provide the parts outside the CDR3, is EPEVTQTPSHQVTQMGQEVILRCVPISNHLYFYWYRQILGQKVEFLVSFYNNEISEKSEIFDDQFSVERPDGSNFTLKIRSTKLEDSAMYFCASSRQERTEAFFGQGTRLTVV.

This rearrangement joins TRBV7-9 to TRBJ1-4, with D hard to call. The CDR3 totals 12 residues. Germline V gene data show CDR1 as SEHNR and CDR2 as FQNEAQ (reference sequence). With 2 bases removed from V and 8 bases from J, the gap between germline ends came to 6 bases. Written as DNA, the CDR3 is TGTGCCAGCAGCTTATATTTAGAAAAACTGTTTTTT. This codes for CASSLYLEKLFF.

The chain carries TRBV30 and TRBJ1-5; D remains ambiguous. The CDR3 totals 12 residues. Germline-derived CDR1 and CDR2 are GTSNPN and SVGIG (reference sequence). Trimming removed 0 bases from V and 5 bases from J, with 5 bases in between. DNA of the CDR3: TGTGCCTGGAGTGTACCAGATCAGCCCCAGCATTTT. Protein: CAWSVPDQPQHF.

The chain is built from TRBV29-1 and TRBJ2-2; 9 bases are shared with TRBD1. Losses at the gene ends were 4 bases for V and 0 bases for J; bases not matched to a gene: 0. Per the germline V gene, CDR1 is SQVTM and CDR2 is ANQGSEA. CDR3 length: 14 amino acids. CDR3 protein: CSVGDRANTGELFF. The CDR3 bases are TGCAGCGTTGGGGACAGGGCGAACACCGGGGAGCTGTTTTTT.

A word on this clone: The same CDR3 also results from other DNA sequences found in this sample. The chain links TRBV5-1 to TRBJ2-5; 7 positions agree with TRBD2. Germline CDR1 and CDR2: SGHRS and YFSETQ. V lost 0 bases to trimming and J lost 4 bases; unmatched junction nucleotides: 0. CDR3 length: 13 residues. The CDR3 DNA reads TGCGCCAGCAGCTTGGGCGGGGGAGAGACCCAGTACTTC. Translating gives CASSLGGGETQYF.